The 18 T cell receptor beta chains presented below share a single source sample, sequenced in a study of PD-L1 blockade in urothelial cancer. Assay: immunoSEQ multiplex PCR; the TCRdb copy retains only in-frame clones and omits some. The table shows some 52,000 clones, with approximately 87% occurring only once. The source was PBMCs, collected around atezolizumab (anti-PD-L1) treatment. Every receptor here comes from a man between 35 and 55 years old with urothelial cancer.

The chain uses TRBV28 and TRBJ2-2, with 10 positions matching TRBD1. Trimming at V came to 8 bases and at J to 9 bases, leaving 18 bases not matched to a gene. The CDR3 has 17 residues. CDR1 is MDHEN, CDR2 SYDVKM, per germline. CDR3 DNA sequence: TGTGCCAGCGAGACAGGGGGCCCAGGGAATCTAAACTGGGAGCTGTTTTTT. Translation gives CASETGGPGNLNWELFF.

The rearrangement joins TRBV6-5 to TRBJ2-7; D is uncertain. The germline V gene encodes CDR1 MNHEY and CDR2 SVGAGI. There are 15 residues in the CDR3. Deletions cut 5 bases from V and 2 bases from J, with 16 bases between. The CDR3 DNA reads as TGTGCCAGCAGTAGCCCCCGCGAACGAACCTACGAGCAGTACTTC. Its translation: CASSSPRERTYEQYF.

The chain is built from TRBV7-2 and TRBJ1-2, with TRBD1 matching over 9 bases. CDR1 SGHTA and CDR2 FQGNSA come from the germline V gene. The CDR3 is made up of 16 amino acids. V lost 5 bases and J lost 2; bases outside the gene matches: 9. The CDR3 loop is CASSPGQGLGNYGYTF. Written as DNA, the CDR3 is TGTGCCAGCAGCCCCGGACAGGGGCTGGGAAACTATGGCTACACCTTC.

This clone has just a few counts. The V and J genes are TRBV30 and TRBJ1-2; tentative D call: TRBD1 (6 bases). The V gene's germline CDR1 is GTSNPN and CDR2 SVGIG (reference sequence). This CDR3 has 15 residues. Trimming cost V 1 base and J 7 bases, with 19 bases left between them. The CDR3 sequence is CAWSETGPVAGGYTF. The CDR3 DNA is TGTGCCTGGAGTGAAACAGGGCCGGTAGCTGGTGGCTACACCTTC.

This chain uses TRBV29-1 with TRBJ2-1; D perhaps matches TRBD1 (7 bases). This CDR3 comprises 16 residues. Germline V gene lookup returns CDR1 SQVTM and CDR2 ANQGSEA. The V gene lost 6 bases and the J gene lost 8 bases, with 26 bases spanning the gap. The CDR3 bases are TGCAGCGTCGTAGGGACAGTTGATAGGGGGGTCCATGAGCAGTTCTTC. Encoded protein: CSVVGTVDRGVHEQFF.

V gene TRBV6-1 combines with J gene TRBJ2-7, with 12 nucleotides matching TRBD1. Per germline, CDR1 MNHNS and CDR2 SASEGT. V lost 8 bases and J lost 5; bases outside the gene matches: 7. CDR3 length: 14 residues. Here the CDR3 DNA reads TGTGCCAGCCGCCTGGGACAGGGGGCTAACGAGCAGTACTTC. Residues: CASRLGQGANEQYF.

This clone was counted between two and nine times. V gene TRBV5-1 combines with J gene TRBJ1-2, with 7 bases matching TRBD1. The CDR3 is 13 residues long. Germline trimming cut 4 bases from V and 4 bases from J; bases unmatched to any gene: 4. Germline V gives CDR1 SGHRS, CDR2 YFSETQ. The CDR3, as DNA: TGCGCCAGCAGCGAGGACAGGATCTATGGCTACACCTTC. It translates to CASSEDRIYGYTF.

This clone has just a few counts. The V gene is TRBV21-1, the J gene TRBJ1-1; the table's D gene call, TRBD1, was not cross checked with the DNA. TRBV21-1 constitutes a pseudogene. This CDR3 spans 13 amino acids. In DNA form, the CDR3 reads TGTGCCAGCAGCAAAGCCTCAGGGGCTGAAGCTTTCTTT. It is translated as CASSKASGAEAFF.

J is TRBJ1-2 and V is TRBV6-4, with unresolved D. V lost 3 bases to trimming and J lost 4 bases, with 9 bases between them. CDR1 and CDR2 from the germline V gene are MRHNA and SNTAGT. The CDR3 spans 13 residues. The CDR3 DNA is TGTGCCAGCAGTGAACGGCGGGGCTATGGCTACACCTTC. This translates into CASSERRGYGYTF.

This clone was seen just once. The gene calls are TRBV7-9 and TRBJ1-3; D gene unclear. Germline assignment: CDR1 SEHNR and CDR2 FQNEAQ (reference sequence). Trimming left V 2 bases short and J 0 bases short, with 11 bases between. This CDR3 spans 16 amino acids. This CDR3 reads CASSLILGPSGNTIYF. In DNA form, the CDR3 reads TGTGCCAGCAGCTTAATTTTGGGCCCCTCTGGAAACACCATATATTTT.

In its sample, this clone was seen once. The CDR3 coding sequence is TGTGCCAGCAGCCGCGATGGGCTAGCTACCAGGTCCTACAATGAGCAGTTCTTC. As protein: CASSRDGLATRSYNEQFF. The rearrangement joins TRBV5-6 to TRBJ2-1; perhaps TRBD2 as D (5 bases). Looked up from germline, CDR1 is SGHDT and CDR2 is YYEEEE. Deletions cut 4 bases from V and 1 base from J, with 21 bases between. The CDR3 has 18 residues. The whole variable domain, filled in from reference TRBV5-6 and TRBJ2-1, reads DAGVTQSPTHLIKTRGQQVTLRCSPKSGHDTVSWYQQALGQGPQFIFQYYEEEERQRGNFPDRFSGHQFPNYSSELNVNALLLGDSALYLCASSRDGLATRSYNEQFFGPGTRLTVL.

The chain has TRBV5-4 and TRBJ1-3, with D perhaps matching TRBD1 (5 bases). Germline CDR1 and CDR2: SGHNT and YYREEE (reference sequence). The CDR3 has 15 residues. V dropped 0 bases and J dropped 4 bases, with 11 bases sitting between them. CDR3 sequence reads: CASSLEGRRGNTIYF. CDR3 in DNA: TGTGCCAGCAGCTTGGAGGGGCGTCGGGGAAACACCATATATTTT.

This clone showed up just a few times. The V gene is TRBV7-9, the J gene TRBJ1-1, with unresolved D. CDR3 length equals 14 residues. Trimming removed 0 bases at V and 4 bases at J, with 9 bases between. CDR1 is SEHNR, CDR2 FQNEAQ, per germline (reference sequence). The DNA of the CDR3 is TGTGCCAGCAGCTTAGCGGGCGGGAGCACTGAAGCTTTCTTT. This encodes CASSLAGGSTEAFF.

This clone was seen just once. J is TRBJ2-1 and V is TRBV9; D might be TRBD2 (5 bases). The germline V gene has CDR1 SGDLS and CDR2 YYNGEE. The CDR3 spans 14 residues. The ends were cut back, 3 bases at V and 6 bases at J, with 13 bases in the middle. CDR3 in amino acids: CASSGSLLVNEQFF. CDR3 DNA: TGTGCCAGCAGCGGTTCTTTACTAGTCAATGAGCAGTTCTTC.

The chain employs TRBV11-2 and TRBJ2-7; tentative D call: TRBD1 (5 bases). CDR1 is SGHAT, CDR2 FQNNGV, per germline. Trimming stripped 5 bases from V and 2 bases from J, with 19 bases between. The CDR3 loop spans 16 amino acids. CDR3 DNA sequence: TGTGCCAGCAGCCCGGTCGCCCGGGCAGGGACCTACGAGCAGTACTTC. Amino acids: CASSPVARAGTYEQYF.

The V and J genes are TRBV16 and TRBJ2-1; TRBD2 matches 7 bases. In germline, CDR1 is KGHSY, CDR2 FQNENV. The CDR3 runs to 13 residues. V lost 8 bases and J lost 7; bases outside the gene matches: 8. CDR3 protein: CASGAGLENEQFF. Here the CDR3 DNA reads TGTGCCAGCGGAGCGGGATTGGAGAATGAGCAGTTCTTC.

This chain links TRBV15 with TRBJ1-5, with no clear D. Germline CDR1 reads LNHNV; CDR2 reads YYDKDF (reference sequence). The V and J ends lost 1 base and 3 bases respectively, with 7 bases between them. The CDR3 consists of 14 residues. Here the CDR3 reads CATSRARNNQPQHF. The CDR3 DNA follows: TGTGCCACCAGCAGAGCCAGAAACAATCAGCCCCAGCATTTT.

This chain joins TRBV11-3 and TRBJ2-2; D not resolved. The CDR3 extends over 14 amino acids. The ends were cut back, 5 bases at V and 4 bases at J, with 11 bases in the middle. CDR1 is SGHNT and CDR2 is YENEEA in the germline V gene. CDR3: CASSPDISTGELFF. The CDR3 DNA follows: TGTGCCAGCAGCCCAGACATATCCACCGGGGAGCTGTTTTTT. The variable domain in full, completed from reference TRBV11-3 and TRBJ2-2, reads EAGVVQSPRYKIIEKKQPVAFWCNPISGHNTLYWYLQNLGQGPELLIRYENEEAVDDSQLPKDRFSAERLKGVDSTLKIQPAELGDSAVYLCASSPDISTGELFFGEGSRLTVL.